This section outlines one T cell receptor beta chain sequence together with its context. The data were obtained in a study of response to subunit inactivated influenza vaccine. In TCRdb, the RT-PCR reads were re-called with MiXCR into one record per CDR3 protein. This table holds fewer than 650,000 distinct CDR3 sequences, roughly 13% found once. Germline V gene lookup returns CDR1 SGHVS and CDR2 FNYEAQ. Trimming took 5 bases from V and 4 from J, leaving 12 bases between them. This CDR3 has 13 amino acids. Sequences were derived from PBMCs from blood, sampled about 40 days after vaccination. The source of this sequence is a middle-aged man who received an inactivated influenza vaccine. V and J are TRBV7-6 and TRBJ2-7; no reliable D call. This CDR3 reads CASSARVTYEQYF. As DNA, the CDR3 is TGTGCCAGCAGCGCCCGGGTAACTTACGAGCAGTACTTC. The variable domain in full, with the rest retrieved from reference TRBV7-6 and TRBJ2-7, is GAGVSQSPRYKVTKRGQDVALRCDPISGHVSLYWYRQALGQGPEFLTYFNYEAQQDKSGLPNDRFSAERPEGSISTLTIQRTEQRDSAMYRCASSARVTYEQYFGPGTRLTVT.